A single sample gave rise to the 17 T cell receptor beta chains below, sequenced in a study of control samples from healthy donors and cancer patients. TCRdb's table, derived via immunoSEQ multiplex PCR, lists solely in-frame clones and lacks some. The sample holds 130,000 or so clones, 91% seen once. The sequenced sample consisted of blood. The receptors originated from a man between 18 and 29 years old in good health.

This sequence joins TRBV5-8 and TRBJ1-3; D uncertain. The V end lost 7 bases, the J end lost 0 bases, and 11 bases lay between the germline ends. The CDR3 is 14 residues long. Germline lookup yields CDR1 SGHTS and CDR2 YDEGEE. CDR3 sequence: CASFVGNSGNTIYF. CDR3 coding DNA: TGTGCCAGCTTCGTGGGGAACTCTGGAAACACCATATATTTT.

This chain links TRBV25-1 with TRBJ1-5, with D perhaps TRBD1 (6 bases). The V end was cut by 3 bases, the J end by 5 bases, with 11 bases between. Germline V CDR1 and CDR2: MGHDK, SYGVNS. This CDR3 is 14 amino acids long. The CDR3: CASSDTGRDQPQHF. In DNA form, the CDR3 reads TGTGCCAGCAGTGACACAGGGAGGGATCAGCCCCAGCATTTT.

In nucleotides, the CDR3 is TGTGCCAGCAGCTCGGCAGGGGTGATACATACGCAGTATTTT. The encoded protein is CASSSAGVIHTQYF. This sequence joins TRBV7-6 and TRBJ2-3; the D gene is possibly TRBD1 (6 bases). V lost 4 bases and J lost 7, with 15 bases in between. The V gene's germline CDR1 is SGHVS and CDR2 FNYEAQ. The CDR3 contains 14 residues.

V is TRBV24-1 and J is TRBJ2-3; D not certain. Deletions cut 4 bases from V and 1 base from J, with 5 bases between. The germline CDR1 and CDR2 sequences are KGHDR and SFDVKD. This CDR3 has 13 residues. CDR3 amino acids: CATSEEGTDTQYF. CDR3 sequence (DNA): TGTGCCACCAGTGAAGAGGGCACAGATACGCAGTATTTT.

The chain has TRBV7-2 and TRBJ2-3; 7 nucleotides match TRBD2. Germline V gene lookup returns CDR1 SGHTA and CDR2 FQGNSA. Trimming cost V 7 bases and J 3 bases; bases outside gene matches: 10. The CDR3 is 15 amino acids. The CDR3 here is CASNPQMGGTDTQYF. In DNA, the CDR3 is TGTGCCAGCAATCCTCAGATGGGGGGGACAGATACGCAGTATTTT.

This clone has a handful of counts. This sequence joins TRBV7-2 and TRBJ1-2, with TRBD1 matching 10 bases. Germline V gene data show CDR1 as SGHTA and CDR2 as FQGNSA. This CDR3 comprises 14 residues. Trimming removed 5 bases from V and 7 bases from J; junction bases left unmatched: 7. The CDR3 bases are TGTGCCAGCAGCGTACGGGACAGGGGAGGTGGCTACACCTTC. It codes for CASSVRDRGGGYTF.

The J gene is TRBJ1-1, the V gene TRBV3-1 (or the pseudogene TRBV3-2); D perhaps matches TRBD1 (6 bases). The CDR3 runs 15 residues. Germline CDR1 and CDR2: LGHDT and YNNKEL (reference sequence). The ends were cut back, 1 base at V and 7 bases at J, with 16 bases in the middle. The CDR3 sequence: CASSQGPGGAGEAFF. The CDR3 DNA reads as TGTGCCAGCAGCCAAGGGCCCGGGGGCGCGGGTGAAGCTTTCTTT.

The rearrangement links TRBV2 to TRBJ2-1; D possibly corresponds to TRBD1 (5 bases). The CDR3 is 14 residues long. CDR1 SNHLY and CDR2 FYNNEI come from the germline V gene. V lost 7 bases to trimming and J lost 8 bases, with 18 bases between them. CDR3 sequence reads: CASIGQGNMDEQFF. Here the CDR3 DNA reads TGTGCCAGCATTGGGCAGGGAAACATGGATGAGCAGTTCTTC.

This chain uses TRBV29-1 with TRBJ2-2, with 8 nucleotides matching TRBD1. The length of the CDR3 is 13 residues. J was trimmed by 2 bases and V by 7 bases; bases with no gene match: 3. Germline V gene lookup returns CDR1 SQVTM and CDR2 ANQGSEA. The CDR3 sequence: CSGQGPNTGELFF. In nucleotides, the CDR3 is TGCAGCGGACAGGGGCCAAACACCGGGGAGCTGTTTTTT.

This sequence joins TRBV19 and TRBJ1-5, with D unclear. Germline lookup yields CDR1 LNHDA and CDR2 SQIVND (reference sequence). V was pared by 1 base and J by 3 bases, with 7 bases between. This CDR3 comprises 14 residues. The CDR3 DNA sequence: TGTGCCAGTAGTATAGCCAGCAACAATCAGCCCCAGCATTTT. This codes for CASSIASNNQPQHF. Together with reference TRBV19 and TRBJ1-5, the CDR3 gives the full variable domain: DGGITQSPKYLFRKEGQNVTLSCEQNLNHDAMYWYRQDPGQGLRLIYYSQIVNDFQKGDIAEGYSVSREKKESFPLTVTSAQKNPTAFYLCASSIASNNQPQHFGDGTRLSIL.

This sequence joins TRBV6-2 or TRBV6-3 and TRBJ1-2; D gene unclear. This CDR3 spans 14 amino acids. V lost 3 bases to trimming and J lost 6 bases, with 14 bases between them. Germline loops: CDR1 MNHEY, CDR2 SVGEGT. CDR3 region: CASSYSVRSDGYTF. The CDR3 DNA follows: TGTGCCAGCAGTTATAGTGTAAGGAGTGATGGCTACACCTTC.

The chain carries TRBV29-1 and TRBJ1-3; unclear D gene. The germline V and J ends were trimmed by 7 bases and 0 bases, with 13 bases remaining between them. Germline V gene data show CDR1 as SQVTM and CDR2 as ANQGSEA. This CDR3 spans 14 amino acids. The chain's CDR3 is CSAATQHSGNTIYF. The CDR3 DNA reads TGCAGCGCCGCGACACAGCACTCTGGAAACACCATATATTTT. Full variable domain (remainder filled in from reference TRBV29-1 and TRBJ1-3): SAVISQKPSRDICQRGTSLTIQCQVDSQVTMMFWYRQQPGQSLTLIATANQGSEATYESGFVIDKFPISRPNLTFSTLTVSNMSPEDSSIYLCSAATQHSGNTIYFGEGSWLTVV.

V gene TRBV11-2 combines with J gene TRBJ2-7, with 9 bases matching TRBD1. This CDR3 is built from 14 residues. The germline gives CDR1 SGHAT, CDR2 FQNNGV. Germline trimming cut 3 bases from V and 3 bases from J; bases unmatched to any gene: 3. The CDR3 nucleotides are TGTGCCAGCAGCTTTACAGGGGGCAGCTACGAGCAGTACTTC. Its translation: CASSFTGGSYEQYF.

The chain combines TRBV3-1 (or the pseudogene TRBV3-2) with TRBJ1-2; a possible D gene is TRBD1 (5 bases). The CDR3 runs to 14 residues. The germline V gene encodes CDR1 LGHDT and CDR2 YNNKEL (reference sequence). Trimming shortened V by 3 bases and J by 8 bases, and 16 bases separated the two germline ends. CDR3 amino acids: CASSQGRVMSGYTF. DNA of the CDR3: TGTGCCAGCAGCCAGGGCAGGGTCATGTCCGGCTACACCTTC.

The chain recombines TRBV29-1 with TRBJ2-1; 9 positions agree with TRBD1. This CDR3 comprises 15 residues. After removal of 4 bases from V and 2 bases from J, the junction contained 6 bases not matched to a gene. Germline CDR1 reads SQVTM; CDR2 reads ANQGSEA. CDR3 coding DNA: TGCAGCGTTGGGGGAGGGACAGGGACCTACAATGAGCAGTTCTTC. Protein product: CSVGGGTGTYNEQFF.

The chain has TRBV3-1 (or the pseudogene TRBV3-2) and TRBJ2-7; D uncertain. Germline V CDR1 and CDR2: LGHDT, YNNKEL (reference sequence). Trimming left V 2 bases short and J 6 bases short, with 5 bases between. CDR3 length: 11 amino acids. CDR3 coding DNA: TGTGCCAGCAGCCAATTTACCGAGCAGTACTTC. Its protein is CASSQFTEQYF.

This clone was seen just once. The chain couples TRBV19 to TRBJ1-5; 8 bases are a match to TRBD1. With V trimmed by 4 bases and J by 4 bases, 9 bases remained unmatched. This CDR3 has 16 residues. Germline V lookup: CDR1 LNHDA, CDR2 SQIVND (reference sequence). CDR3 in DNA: TGTGCCAGTAGTACTACTCGACAGGGGACAAATCAGCCCCAGCATTTT. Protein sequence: CASSTTRQGTNQPQHF.